The source of this TCR beta chain is a study of cytomegalovirus exposure and HLA in healthy donors. Study results and caveats: The records held CMV serostatus as the only immune exposure information.

Note on this clone: Antigen unknown.

Researchers ran the PCR with 60 Vbeta and 13 Jbeta primers. In the original workflow: The count from a later analysis was some 83 million unique TCR beta chains, some 9.9 million of them shared. Repertoires were generated with immunoSEQ multiplex PCR, while TCRdb's copy carries only in-frame clones and drops some. V and J calls and clone size are copied from that table; D and trimming were computed from the DNA. The sample gives more than 150,000 clones, roughly 80% of which show up once; 0.65% to 0.75% is in the top ten. The CDR3 has 16 residues. V shed 1 base, J shed 5 bases, and the junction held 6 bases outside the gene matches. Germline CDR1 LNHDA, CDR2 SQIVND (reference sequence).

Sequencing was carried out using PBMCs. The source is a boy younger than 18 in good health and CMV-seronegative. The V and J genes are TRBV19 and TRBJ1-5, with 9 positions matching TRBD1. The CDR3 region is CASSIVWTGADQPQHF. The CDR3 region has the DNA TGTGCCAGTAGTATAGTATGGACAGGGGCGGATCAGCCCCAGCATTTT.